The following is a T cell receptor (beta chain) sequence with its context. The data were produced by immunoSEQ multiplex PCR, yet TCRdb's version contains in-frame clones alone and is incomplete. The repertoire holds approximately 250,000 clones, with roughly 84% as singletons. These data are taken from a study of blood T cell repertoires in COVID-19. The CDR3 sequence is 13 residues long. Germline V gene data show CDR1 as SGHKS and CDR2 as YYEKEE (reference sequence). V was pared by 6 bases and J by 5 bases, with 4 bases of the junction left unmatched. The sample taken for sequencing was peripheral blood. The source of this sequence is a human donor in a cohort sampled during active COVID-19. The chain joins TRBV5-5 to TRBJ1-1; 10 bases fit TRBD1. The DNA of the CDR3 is TGTGCCAGCACCCGGACAGGGGGTACTGAAGCTTTCTTT. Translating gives CASTRTGGTEAFF.